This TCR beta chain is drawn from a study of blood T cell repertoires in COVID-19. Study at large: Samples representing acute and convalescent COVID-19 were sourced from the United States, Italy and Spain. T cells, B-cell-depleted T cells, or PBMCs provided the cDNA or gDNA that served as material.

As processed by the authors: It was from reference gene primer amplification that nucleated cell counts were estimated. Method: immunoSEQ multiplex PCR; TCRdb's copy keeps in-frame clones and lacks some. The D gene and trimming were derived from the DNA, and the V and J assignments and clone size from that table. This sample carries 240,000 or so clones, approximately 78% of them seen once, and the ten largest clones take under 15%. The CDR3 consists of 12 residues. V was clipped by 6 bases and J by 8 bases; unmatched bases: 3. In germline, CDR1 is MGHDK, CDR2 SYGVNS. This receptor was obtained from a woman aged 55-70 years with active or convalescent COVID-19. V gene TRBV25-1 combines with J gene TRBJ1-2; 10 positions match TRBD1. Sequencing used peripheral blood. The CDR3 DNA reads TGTGCCAGCAGCCGGGACAGGGGCGGCTACACCTTC. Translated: CASSRDRGGYTF.